The next 15 T cell receptor beta chains were all read from a single sample in a study of blood T cells in healthy people across ages. For the second PCR, which ran for 7 to 11 cycles, a sample-barcoded 5' primer and a J-beta primer mix were used. In TCRdb, the 5' RACE reads were re-called with MiXCR into one record per CDR3 protein. The repertoire includes just over 1 million distinct CDR3 sequences, 45% of them detected once, and approximately 17% sits in the top ten. The sequencing sample was made of blood. The receptors shown here come from a woman aged 60-75 years in good health.

This rearrangement joins TRBV11-2 to TRBJ2-2; TRBD2 might be the D (6 bases). The CDR3 has 15 amino acids. From germline, CDR1 is SGHAT and CDR2 FQNNGV. V lost 4 bases and J lost 3, with 12 bases in between. This CDR3 reads CASSSLRRDTGELFF. Written as DNA, the CDR3 is TGTGCCAGCAGCTCGTTGAGGAGGGACACCGGGGAGCTGTTTTTT.

Worth noting for this clonotype: One end of the junction is discordant with germline, which a read error may explain. The chain combines TRBV9 with TRBJ2-3; 7 nucleotides line up with TRBD2. CDR1 and CDR2 (germline): SGDLS, YYNGEE. The CDR3 covers 15 residues. This chain's CDR3 is CATSYPGLRYDTQYF. As DNA, the CDR3 is TGTGCCACCAGCTATCCGGGACTACGCTACGATACGCAGTATTTT.

This chain joins TRBV4-1 and TRBJ2-3, with D unresolved. The CDR3 runs 14 residues. Trimming stripped 3 bases from V and 2 bases from J, with 9 bases between. Germline CDR1 is MGHRA and CDR2 is YSYEKL. CDR3 in amino acids: CASSQMQTTDTQYF. DNA for the CDR3: TGCGCCAGCAGCCAGATGCAGACCACAGATACGCAGTATTTT.

The rearrangement joins TRBV12-3 or TRBV12-4 to TRBJ1-4, with D uncertain. CDR3 length equals 14 residues. V dropped 6 bases and J dropped 0 bases, with 8 bases sitting between them. CDR3 residues: CASSRATTNEKLFF. CDR3 bases: TGTGCCAGCAGCCGGGCCACAACTAATGAAAAACTGTTTTTT.

This clonotype was seen a few times. The CDR3 DNA sequence: TGCGCCAGCAGCTTGGGCTGGACTAGCGGGAGTCCAGATACGCAGTATTTT. Protein product: CASSLGWTSGSPDTQYF. The rearrangement joins TRBV5-1 to TRBJ2-3; 13 bases agree with TRBD2. From germline, CDR1 is SGHRS and CDR2 YFSETQ. With 0 bases clipped from V and 4 bases from J, the junction kept 5 bases outside the gene matches. This CDR3 has 17 residues.

The chain combines TRBV7-9 with TRBJ2-5, with D possibly being TRBD2 (5 bases). The J call is doubtful: the DNA matches TRBJ2-7 better. The CDR3 runs to 15 residues. The germline CDR1 and CDR2 sequences are SEHNR and FQNEAQ (reference sequence). CDR3 nucleotide sequence: TGTGCCAGCAGCTGTCCTCCGGTCGGGACCTACGAGCAGTACTTC. Amino acids: CASSCPPVGTYEQYF.

The V gene is TRBV20-1, the J gene TRBJ2-7; TRBD2 is a possible D gene (7 bases). In germline, CDR1 is DFQATT, CDR2 SNEGSKA (reference sequence). The V end lost 3 bases, the J end lost 4 bases, and 13 bases lay between the germline ends. The CDR3 covers 13 residues. CDR3 sequence (DNA): TGCAGTGCTAGCCGAGGGGGGGGATACGAGCAGTACTTC. It specifies CSASRGGGYEQYF.

This clonotype occurred many times. This chain joins TRBV20-1 and TRBJ2-3, with TRBD2 matching over 13 bases. Germline CDR1 and CDR2: DFQATT and SNEGSKA (reference sequence). V lost 6 bases and J lost 1; bases outside the gene matches: 1. This CDR3 region has 14 residues. The CDR3 sequence is CSAGLAGGTDTQYF. The DNA for the CDR3 is TGCAGTGCAGGACTAGCGGGAGGCACAGATACGCAGTATTTT.

This clonotype was counted only a few times. The gene calls are TRBV7-2 and TRBJ1-1; weak D call: TRBD1 (6 bases). Trimming removed 2 bases from V and 3 bases from J, with 10 bases in between. The CDR3 is 14 amino acids. Germline V lookup: CDR1 SGHTA, CDR2 FQGNSA. The CDR3 sequence is CASSLQGWDTEAFF. The CDR3 DNA is TGTGCCAGCAGCTTACAGGGGTGGGACACTGAAGCTTTCTTT.

The chain is built from TRBV19 and TRBJ2-7, with D possibly called TRBD1 or TRBD2 (5 bases each). The germline CDR1 and CDR2 sequences are LNHDA and SQIVND (reference sequence). The CDR3 has 14 amino acids. V was clipped by 5 bases and J by 2 bases, with 13 bases between them. CDR3 residues: CASSLRQRTYEQYF. Here the CDR3 DNA reads TGTGCCAGTAGTCTGCGACAGCGGACCTACGAGCAGTACTTC.

The count of this clonotype is one. The rearrangement links TRBV21-1 to TRBJ1-6; the D call TRBD1 from the table was never checked on the DNA. TRBV21-1 is a recognized pseudogene. CDR3 size: 15 residues. CDR3 in amino acids: CASSPVSLSGSPLHF. For the CDR3, the DNA is TGTGCCAGCAGCCCAGTCAGTCTGTCTGGTTCACCCCTCCACTTT.

In this sample, this clonotype turned up a few times. J is TRBJ2-1 and V is TRBV24-1; 8 bases are shared with TRBD2. This CDR3 contains 14 residues. Trimming at V came to 9 bases and at J to 0 bases, leaving 3 bases not matched to a gene. Germline lookup yields CDR1 KGHDR and CDR2 SFDVKD. CDR3 nucleotides: TGTGCCACCGTAGCGGGGAGCTCCTACAATGAGCAGTTCTTC. Translation: CATVAGSSYNEQFF.

The V call is TRBV7-6, the J call TRBJ2-4; D ambiguous. In germline, CDR1 is SGHVS, CDR2 FNYEAQ. This CDR3 is built from 17 residues. Trimming stripped 2 bases from V and 0 bases from J, with 14 bases between. In nucleotides, the CDR3 is TGTGCCAGCAGCTTACTTGGTGGGCAGCTAGCCAAAAACATTCAGTACTTC. It codes for CASSLLGGQLAKNIQYF.

The gene calls are TRBV3-1 and TRBJ2-1; D not certain. This CDR3 contains 12 residues. V was cut by 4 bases and J by 9 bases, with 10 bases left in between. From germline, CDR1 is LGHDT and CDR2 YNNKEL (reference sequence). DNA of the CDR3: TGTGCCAGCAGCCGCCGCGCGCGTGAGCAGTTCTTC. It encodes CASSRRAREQFF.

The CDR3 DNA reads TGTGCCAGCAGCCAAGCCGGGGGGGCGGCAGATACGCAGTATTTT. Translation gives CASSQAGGAADTQYF. This chain connects TRBV3-1 to TRBJ2-3, with 8 bases identical to TRBD2. With V trimmed by 1 base and J by 4 bases, 4 bases remained unmatched. The CDR3 length is 15 residues. Germline assignment: CDR1 LGHDT and CDR2 YNNKEL (reference sequence).